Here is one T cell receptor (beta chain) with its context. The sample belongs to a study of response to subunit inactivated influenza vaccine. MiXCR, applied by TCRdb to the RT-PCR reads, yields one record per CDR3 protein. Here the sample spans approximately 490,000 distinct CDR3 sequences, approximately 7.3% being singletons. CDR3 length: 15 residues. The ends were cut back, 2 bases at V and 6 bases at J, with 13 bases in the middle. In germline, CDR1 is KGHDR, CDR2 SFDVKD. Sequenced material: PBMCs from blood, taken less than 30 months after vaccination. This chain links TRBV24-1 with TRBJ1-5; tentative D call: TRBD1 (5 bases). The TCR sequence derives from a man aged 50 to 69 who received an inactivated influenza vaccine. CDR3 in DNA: TGTGCCACCAGTGATTCTGCCATGGGGACTCAGCCCCAGCATTTT. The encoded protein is CATSDSAMGTQPQHF.